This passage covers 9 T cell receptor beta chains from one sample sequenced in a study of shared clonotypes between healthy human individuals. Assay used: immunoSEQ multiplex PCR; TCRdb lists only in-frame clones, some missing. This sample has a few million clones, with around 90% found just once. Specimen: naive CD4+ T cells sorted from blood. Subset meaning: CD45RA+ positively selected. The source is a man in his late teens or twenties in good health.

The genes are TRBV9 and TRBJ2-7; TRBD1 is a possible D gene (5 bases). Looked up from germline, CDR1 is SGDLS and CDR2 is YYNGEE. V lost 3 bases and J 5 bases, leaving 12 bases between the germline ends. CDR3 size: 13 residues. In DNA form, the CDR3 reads TGTGCCAGCAGCGCACCCCCAGGGAACGAGCAGTACTTC. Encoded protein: CASSAPPGNEQYF.

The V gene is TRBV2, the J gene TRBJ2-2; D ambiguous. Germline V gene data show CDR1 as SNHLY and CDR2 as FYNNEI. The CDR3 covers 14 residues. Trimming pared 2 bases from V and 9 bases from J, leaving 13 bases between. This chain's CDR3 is CASSEPTAARELFF. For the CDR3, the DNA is TGTGCCAGCAGTGAACCGACGGCCGCGAGGGAGCTGTTTTTT. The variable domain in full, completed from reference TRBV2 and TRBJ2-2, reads EPEVTQTPSHQVTQMGQEVILRCVPISNHLYFYWYRQILGQKVEFLVSFYNNEISEKSEIFDDQFSVERPDGSNFTLKIRSTKLEDSAMYFCASSEPTAARELFFGEGSRLTVL.

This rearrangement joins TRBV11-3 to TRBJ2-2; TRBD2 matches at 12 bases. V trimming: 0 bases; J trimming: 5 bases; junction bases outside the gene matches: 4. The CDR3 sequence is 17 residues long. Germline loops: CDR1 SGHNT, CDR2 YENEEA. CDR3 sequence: CASSLDRLAGETGELFF. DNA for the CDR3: TGTGCCAGCAGCTTAGATCGACTAGCGGGGGAGACCGGGGAGCTGTTTTTT.

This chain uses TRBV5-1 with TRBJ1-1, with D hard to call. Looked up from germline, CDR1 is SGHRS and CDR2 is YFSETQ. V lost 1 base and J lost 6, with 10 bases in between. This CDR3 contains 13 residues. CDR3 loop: CASSLSGHSEAFF. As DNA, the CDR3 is TGCGCCAGCAGCTTGTCGGGCCACTCTGAAGCTTTCTTT.

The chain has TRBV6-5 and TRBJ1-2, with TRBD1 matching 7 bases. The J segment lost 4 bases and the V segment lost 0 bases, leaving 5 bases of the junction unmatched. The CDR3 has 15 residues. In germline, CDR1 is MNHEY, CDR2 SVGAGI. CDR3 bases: TGTGCCAGCAGTTACTCGAGGCAGGGGGGCTATGGCTACACCTTC. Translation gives CASSYSRQGGYGYTF.

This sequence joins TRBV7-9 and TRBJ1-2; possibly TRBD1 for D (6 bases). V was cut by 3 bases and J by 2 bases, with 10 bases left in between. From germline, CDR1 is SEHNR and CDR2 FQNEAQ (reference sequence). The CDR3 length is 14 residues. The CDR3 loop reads CASSLLQGNYGYTF. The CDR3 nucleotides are TGTGCCAGCAGCTTGCTGCAGGGGAACTATGGCTACACCTTC. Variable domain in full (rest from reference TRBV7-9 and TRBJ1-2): DTGVSQNPRHKITKRGQNVTFRCDPISEHNRLYWYRQTLGQGPEFLTYFQNEAQLEKSRLLSDRFSAERPKGSFSTLEIQRTEQGDSAMYLCASSLLQGNYGYTFGSGTRLTVV.

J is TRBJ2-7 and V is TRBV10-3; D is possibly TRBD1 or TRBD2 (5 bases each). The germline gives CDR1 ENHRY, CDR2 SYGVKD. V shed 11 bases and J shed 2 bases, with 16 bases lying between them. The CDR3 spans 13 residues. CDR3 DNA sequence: TGTGCCTCCACTTGGGACGGGACCTACGAGCAGTACTTC. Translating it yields CASTWDGTYEQYF.

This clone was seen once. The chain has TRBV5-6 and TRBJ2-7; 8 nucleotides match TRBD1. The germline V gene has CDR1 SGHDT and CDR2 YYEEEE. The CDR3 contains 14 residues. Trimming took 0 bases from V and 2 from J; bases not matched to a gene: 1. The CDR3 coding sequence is TGTGCCAGCAGCTTGGCAGGGGGCCCCTACGAGCAGTACTTC. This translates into CASSLAGGPYEQYF.

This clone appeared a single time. Written as DNA, the CDR3 is TGCGCCAGCAGCAAGGACAGGGCGACCTACGAGCAGTACTTC. This encodes CASSKDRATYEQYF. V and J are TRBV5-1 and TRBJ2-7, with 8 bases aligning to TRBD1. Germline loops: CDR1 SGHRS, CDR2 YFSETQ. The CDR3 spans 14 residues. V was clipped by 4 bases and J by 2 bases; unmatched bases: 5.